This is a list of T cell receptor beta chains from one sample in a study of blood T cells in healthy people across ages. TCRdb reprocessed the 5' RACE reads via MiXCR and lists one record per CDR3 protein. This table has about 1,400,000 distinct CDR3 sequences, approximately 59% appearing once. Sequenced input: blood. These receptors all come from a man aged 18 to 35 in good health. Both conserved end residues are part of each CDR3. The D gene is left open where the match is weak. Clone size appears in some rows only: once, few, many, or a class for an expanded clone.

V	J	size	D	CDR3	DNA
TRBV2	TRBJ2-3	NA	NA	CASSELRGFTDTQYF	TGTGCCAGCAGTGAGTTAAGGGGCTTCACAGATACGCAGTATTTT
TRBV4-2	TRBJ2-1	NA	TRBD1	CASSQEPTGAEQFF	TGTGCCAGCAGCCAAGAACCTACAGGGGCTGAGCAGTTCTTC
TRBV5-8	TRBJ1-5	NA	NA	CASSAETWQPQHF	TGTGCCAGCAGCGCCGAAACATGGCAGCCCCAGCATTTT
TRBV4-1	TRBJ1-2	NA	NA	CASSQVKARGPYGYTF	TGCGCCAGCAGCCAAGTGAAGGCCAGGGGTCCCTATGGCTACACCTTC
TRBV4-3	TRBJ2-1	NA	NA	CASSQDIGSQQFF	TGCGCCAGCAGCCAAGATATAGGGAGCCAGCAGTTCTTC
TRBV7-6	TRBJ2-1	NA	NA	CASSLAPRMAGILNERFF	TGTGCCAGCAGCTTAGCGCCCAGGATGGCGGGAATTCTCAATGAGCGGTTCTTC
TRBV6-2/TRBV6-3	TRBJ1-2	NA	NA	CASSRLGGAYGYTF	TGTGCCAGCAGCCGACTGGGGGGCGCGTATGGCTACACCTTC
TRBV20-1	TRBJ2-1	NA	NA	CSASYSVGNEQFF	TGCAGTGCTAGTTACTCGGTCGGCAATGAGCAGTTCTTC
TRBV11-2	TRBJ2-5	NA	NA	CASSLTGTPKETQYF	TGTGCCAGCAGCCTTACCGGGACACCCAAAGAGACCCAGTACTTC
TRBV6-2/TRBV6-3	TRBJ2-1	NA	TRBD1	CASSYGQGEGNEQFF	TGTGCCAGCAGTTACGGACAGGGCGAGGGAAATGAGCAGTTCTTC
TRBV6-5	TRBJ2-3	few	NA	CASSSVRVPNTQYF	TGTGCCAGCAGTTCAGTGCGGGTGCCTAATACGCAGTATTTT
TRBV4-1	TRBJ2-7	NA	TRBD2	CASSQVTSGGADEQYF	TGCGCCAGCAGCCAAGTCACTAGCGGGGGGGCCGACGAGCAGTACTTC
TRBV27	TRBJ2-5	NA	TRBD2	CASSLWGGQASQETQYF	TGTGCCAGCAGTTTATGGGGAGGGCAGGCCTCCCAAGAGACCCAGTACTTC
TRBV3-1	TRBJ2-7	NA	NA	CASSLAGTPHEQYF	TGTGCCAGCAGCCTCGCCGGGACCCCACACGAGCAGTACTTC
TRBV4-1	TRBJ1-1	NA	NA	CASSQVETGNTEAFF	TGCGCCAGCAGCCAGGTAGAGACAGGGAACACTGAAGCTTTCTTT
TRBV25-1	TRBJ2-7	NA	TRBD1	CASGKQGVYEQYF	TGTGCCAGCGGTAAACAGGGGGTCTACGAGCAGTACTTC
TRBV24-1	TRBJ2-1	few	NA	CATSDSRATLNEQFF	TGTGCCACCAGTGATTCTAGGGCAACCCTCAATGAGCAGTTCTTC
TRBV4-3	TRBJ2-3	NA	NA	CASSQGIIADTQYF	TGCGCCAGCAGCCAAGGAATTATCGCAGATACGCAGTATTTT
TRBV29-1	TRBJ2-7	few	NA	CSVLLGISAYEQYF	TGCAGCGTTTTACTAGGGATCTCCGCCTACGAGCAGTACTTC
TRBV14	TRBJ1-2	few	TRBD1	CASSPSQDRARSYGYTF	TGTGCCAGCAGCCCCTCGCAGGACAGGGCGAGGTCCTATGGCTACACCTTC
TRBV2	TRBJ2-1	few	NA	CASSDTSTSYNEQFF	TGTGCCAGCAGTGATACTAGCACTTCCTACAATGAGCAGTTCTTC
TRBV2	TRBJ1-2	NA	TRBD1	CASRVTGGGYTF	TGTGCCAGCAGAGTAACAGGGGGAGGCTACACCTTC
TRBV7-2	TRBJ1-6	few	NA	CASSLDPDSSYNSPLHF	TGTGCCAGCAGCTTAGATCCGGACAGCTCCTATAATTCACCCCTCCACTTT
TRBV12-5	TRBJ1-1	NA	NA	CASGFEGSMNTEAFF	TGTGCTAGTGGTTTTGAGGGTTCCATGAACACTGAAGCTTTCTTT
TRBV30	TRBJ2-3	many	TRBD2	CAWTQGLASTDTQYF	TGTGCCTGGACCCAGGGACTAGCTAGCACAGATACGCAGTATTTT
TRBV7-2	TRBJ2-3	few	TRBD2	CASSFRLAGRTDTQYF	TGTGCCAGCAGCTTCAGACTAGCGGGGCGCACAGATACGCAGTATTTT
TRBV27	TRBJ2-7	few	NA	CASSFQLSYEQYF	TGTGCCAGCAGTTTCCAACTTTCCTACGAGCAGTACTTC
TRBV6-5	TRBJ2-1	few	NA	CASRVGGRSYNEQFF	TGTGCCAGCAGGGTGGGGGGCCGATCCTACAATGAGCAGTTCTTC
TRBV11-2	TRBJ2-1	few	NA	CASSLGGQNEQFF	TGTGCCAGCAGCCTGGGGGGGCAGAATGAGCAGTTCTTC
TRBV25-1	TRBJ1-5	NA	NA	CASSPAGHQPQHF	TGTGCCAGCAGTCCAGCGGGGCATCAGCCCCAGCATTTT
TRBV6-2/TRBV6-3	TRBJ1-1	NA	NA	CASSENGTPEAFF	TGTGCCAGCAGTGAAAATGGGACTCCTGAAGCTTTCTTT
TRBV20-1	TRBJ2-7	few	TRBD2	CSAGTSGLVYEQYF	TGCAGTGCGGGGACTTCCGGACTAGTCTACGAGCAGTACTTC
TRBV20-1	TRBJ1-5	NA	NA	CSASGQQAAAPQHF	TGCAGTGCTAGTGGTCAGCAGGCCGCAGCGCCCCAGCATTTT
TRBV5-1	TRBJ2-3	NA	NA	CASSLVAPADTQYF	TGCGCCAGCAGCTTGGTTGCCCCTGCAGATACGCAGTATTTT
TRBV5-1	TRBJ2-5	NA	TRBD2	CASSHEQRRGETQYF	TGCGCCAGCAGCCACGAGCAGCGGCGGGGGGAGACCCAGTACTTC
TRBV20-1	TRBJ2-4	NA	TRBD1	CSAPGTANIQYF	TGCAGTGCACCCGGGACAGCAAACATTCAGTACTTC
TRBV29-1	TRBJ2-1	NA	TRBD2	CSVEGTSGVSSYNEQFF	TGCAGCGTTGAGGGGACTAGCGGGGTTAGCTCCTACAATGAGCAGTTCTTC
TRBV30	TRBJ2-1	NA	NA	CAGGQFGVFF	TGTGCCGGCGGACAGTTCGGGGTGTTCTTC
TRBV3-1	TRBJ1-2	few	TRBD1	CASSLTGLVYTF	TGTGCCAGCAGCCTGACAGGGTTGGTCTACACCTTC
TRBV21-1	TRBJ2-2	NA	NA	CASSNGTANTGELFF	TGTGCCAGCAGCAATGGGACAGCGAACACCGGGGAGCTGTTTTTT
TRBV5-1	TRBJ1-6	few	NA	CASSLSQGIHSPLHF	TGCGCCAGCAGCTTGTCTCAGGGCATCCATTCACCCCTCCACTTT
TRBV12-3/TRBV12-4	TRBJ2-5	few	TRBD2	CASSLVLAGVRRETQYF	TGTGCCAGCAGTTTAGTCCTAGCGGGGGTACGGAGAGAGACCCAGTACTTC
TRBV6-5	TRBJ2-2	NA	TRBD2	CATELAERTGELFF	TGTGCCACCGAACTAGCGGAGCGCACCGGGGAGCTGTTTTTT
TRBV28	TRBJ2-2	once	NA	CASSSEGNLNTGGLFF	TGTGCCAGCAGTTCCGAGGGGAACTTGAACACCGGGGGGCTGTTTTTT
TRBV28	TRBJ1-6	NA	NA	CASRRTAPRPLHF	TGTGCCAGCAGAAGGACGGCACCGAGACCCCTCCACTTT
TRBV6-6	TRBJ1-2	NA	TRBD1	CASWRPKTGAGGYTF	TGTGCCAGCTGGAGACCAAAGACAGGGGCGGGGGGCTACACCTTC
TRBV7-2	TRBJ2-1	NA	TRBD2	CASTPGGGRYNEQFF	TGTGCCAGCACCCCTGGCGGGGGGAGGTACAATGAGCAGTTCTTC
TRBV20-1	TRBJ2-1	NA	TRBD2	CSARAEAGGRNEQFF	TGCAGTGCTAGAGCAGAAGCGGGAGGTAGAAATGAGCAGTTCTTC
TRBV4-1	TRBJ2-3	NA	TRBD1	CASSQVRGQDTQYF	TGCGCCAGCAGCCAAGTCAGGGGGCAGGATACGCAGTATTTT
TRBV21-1	TRBJ1-2	NA	NA	CASSARDRVTQTNYGYTF	TGTGCCAGCAGCGCCCGGGACAGGGTTACCCAAACTAACTATGGCTACACCTTC
TRBV9	TRBJ2-1	NA	NA	CASSVVDSYNEQFF	TGTGCCAGCAGCGTAGTGGACTCCTACAATGAGCAGTTCTTC
TRBV4-1	TRBJ2-7	NA	NA	CASSLRASITYEQYF	TGCGCCAGCAGCCTTAGGGCTAGCATTACCTACGAGCAGTACTTC
TRBV24-1	TRBJ1-2	NA	TRBD1	CATSDRDRGDHGYTF	TGTGCCACCAGTGATCGAGACAGGGGCGACCACGGCTACACCTTC
TRBV10-3	TRBJ2-5	few	NA	CAISGSEIGETQYF	TGTGCCATCAGTGGTAGCGAGATTGGAGAGACCCAGTACTTC
TRBV13	TRBJ1-2	NA	NA	CASSLIRGGARGYTF	TGTGCCAGCAGCTTAATTCGCGGGGGGGCGCGTGGCTACACCTTC